This T cell receptor (beta chain) was captured in a study of T cells in Graves' hyperthyroidism and ophthalmopathy. Findings of the study overall: By a 13 V-J model, ophthalmopathy was set apart from stable hyperthyroidism.

TCR beta CDR3 region amplification was performed from RNA transcripts. The HTBI primer set served for first-round RT-PCR of the TCR CDR3. TCRdb reprocessed the multiplex PCR reads with MiXCR, giving one entry per CDR3 protein. The sample shows hundreds of thousands of distinct CDR3 sequences, just under 45% of them seen only once. Of note for this clonotype: The antigen is not known.

This receptor was identified in an adult man with Graves' disease, either hyperthyroidism or ophthalmopathy (not recorded which). Input material: peripheral blood or thyroid tissue (not recorded which).

The CDR3 coding sequence is TGCGCCAGTGGTGTCCGGGGCGGCACCGGGGAGCTGTTTTTT. Its translation is CASGVRGGTGELFF. This rearrangement joins TRBV5-1 to TRBJ2-2; the D gene could be TRBD1 or TRBD2 (5 bases each). V lost 8 bases and J 4 bases, leaving 15 bases between the germline ends. CDR1 and CDR2 from the germline V gene are SGHRS and YFSETQ. This CDR3 has 14 amino acids.